The T cell receptor beta chain under discussion was sequenced for a study of control samples from healthy donors and cancer patients. The V gene's germline CDR1 is SGHTA and CDR2 FQGNSA. The V end lost 2 bases, the J end lost 7 bases, and 8 bases lay between the germline ends. This CDR3 comprises 12 residues. Clones were sequenced by immunoSEQ multiplex PCR, and TCRdb holds only the in-frame ones, with some missing. Of roughly 89,000 clones listed, roughly 91% are singletons. The specimen sequenced was blood. The clonotype originates from a man aged 45-65 years in good health. V usage is TRBV7-2 and J usage is TRBJ1-2; no reliable D call. This CDR3 is CASSLREVGYTF. The DNA for the CDR3 is TGTGCCAGCAGCTTAAGAGAGGTTGGCTACACCTTC.